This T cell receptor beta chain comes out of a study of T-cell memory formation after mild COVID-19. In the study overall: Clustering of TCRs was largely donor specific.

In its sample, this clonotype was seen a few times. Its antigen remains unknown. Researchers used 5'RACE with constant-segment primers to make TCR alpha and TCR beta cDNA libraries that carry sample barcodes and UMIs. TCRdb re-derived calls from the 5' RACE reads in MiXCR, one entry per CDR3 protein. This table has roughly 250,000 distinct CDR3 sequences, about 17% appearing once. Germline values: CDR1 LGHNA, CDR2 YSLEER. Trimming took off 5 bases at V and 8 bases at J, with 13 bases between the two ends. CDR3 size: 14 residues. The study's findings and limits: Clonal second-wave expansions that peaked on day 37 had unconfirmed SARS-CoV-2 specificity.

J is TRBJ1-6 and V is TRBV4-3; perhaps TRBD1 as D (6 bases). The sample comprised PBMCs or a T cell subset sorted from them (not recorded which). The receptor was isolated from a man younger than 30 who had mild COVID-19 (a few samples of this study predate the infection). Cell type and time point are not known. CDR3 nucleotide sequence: TGCGCCAGCAGCGGGGGGCGCTCCGATTCACCCCTCCACTTT. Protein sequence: CASSGGRSDSPLHF.